The entry below describes one T cell receptor (beta chain). Its matching antigen is unknown. These data originate in a study of memory CD4+ T cells and cytomegalovirus serostatus. The study, taken as a whole, reports: CD4+ memory repertoires contained about two fifths of the 164 reported CMV TCRbeta sequences.

Under the authors' procedure: After removing out-of-frame reads, 2 million to 2.5 million distinct TCRbeta sequences remained. The table came from immunoSEQ multiplex PCR; TCRdb's copy has only in-frame clones and leaves some out. For V, J and clone size, that table is used; D and trimming come from the DNA. The sample has under 75,000 clones, around 82% seen once. This CDR3 region has 15 residues. V lost 1 base and J lost 4, with 14 bases in between. Germline-derived CDR1 and CDR2 are SGHTA and FQGNSA. The sort gate was single viable CD3+CD4+CD8-CD45RO+ cells for memory CD4+ T cells. Serum IgG to CMV pp150, pp28, p38 and p52 defined serostatus. Total CD4+ T cells were enriched by CD4 positive selection.

The chain carries TRBV7-2 and TRBJ2-7; a weak D match, TRBD2 (6 bases). The specimen sequenced was memory CD4+ T cells from blood. This clonotype was sampled from an adult in good health and CMV-seronegative. Some clones in this sample may be carry-over from other donors' samples. The CDR3 loop reads CASSLVVSAGYEQYF. CDR3 DNA: TGTGCCAGCAGCTTAGTGGTGTCGGCGGGGTACGAGCAGTACTTC.